Listed below are T cell receptor beta chains from one sample, sequenced in a study of T cells after somatic rescue of genetic block. Assay: immunoSEQ multiplex PCR; the TCRdb copy retains only in-frame clones and omits some. The sample has approximately 65,000 clones; 80% to 95% are singletons. The sequencing sample was made of peripheral blood mononuclear cells (PBMCs). These receptors all stem from a man aged 40-50 years. Each CDR3 is given with its conserved first and last residue. The order of the fields is J gene, D gene, clone size, V gene, CDR3 protein, CDR3 DNA. A D gene is named only where the DNA matches it firmly. Some rows mark clone size as missing; the rest say once, few, many or name a class of expanded clone.

>TRBJ2-1|TRBD2|once|TRBV6-1
CASSEFRGGGEQFF
TGTGCCAGCAGTGAATTCCGCGGGGGAGGTGAGCAGTTCTTC
>TRBJ2-3|TRBD1|-|TRBV2
CASSGTGGWTDTQYF
TGTGCCAGCAGTGGGACAGGGGGCTGGACAGATACGCAGTATTTT
>TRBJ1-2|TRBD1|-|TRBV18
CASSPLTGDYGYTF
TGTGCCAGCTCACCACTGACAGGGGACTATGGCTACACCTTC
>TRBJ2-5|-|-|TRBV5-1
CASSTDSYQETQYF
TGCGCCAGCAGCACGGACAGCTACCAAGAGACCCAGTACTTC
>TRBJ1-5|TRBD1|-|TRBV7-8
CASSSRQGRNNQPQHF
TGTGCCAGCAGCTCCAGACAGGGGCGGAACAATCAGCCCCAGCATTTT
>TRBJ1-2|TRBD1|-|TRBV7-3
CASSIRDRDYGYTF
TGTGCCAGCAGCATCCGGGACAGGGACTATGGCTACACCTTC
>TRBJ2-1|TRBD2|-|TRBV10-3
CAISESGSGRGNEQFF
TGTGCCATCAGTGAGTCAGGTAGCGGGAGAGGCAATGAGCAGTTCTTC
>TRBJ2-4|-|-|TRBV27
CASSLSRQIAKNIQYF
TGTGCCAGCAGTTTATCCAGGCAGATAGCCAAAAACATTCAGTACTTC
>TRBJ2-5|-|-|TRBV11-2
CASSLALVGIETQYF
TGTGCCAGCAGCTTAGCGCTAGTAGGGATAGAGACCCAGTACTTC
>TRBJ1-2|-|once|TRBV11-2
CASSPRVGGSGYTF
TGTGCCAGCAGCCCCAGGGTTGGGGGGTCTGGCTACACCTTC
>TRBJ2-7|TRBD2|-|TRBV4-2
CASSQEREAFYEQYF
TGTGCCAGCAGCCAAGAGCGGGAGGCTTTCTACGAGCAGTACTTC
>TRBJ1-5|-|few|TRBV5-6
CASSLVGSNQPQHF
TGTGCCAGCAGCTTGGTAGGTAGCAATCAGCCCCAGCATTTT
>TRBJ1-2|TRBD1|-|TRBV28
CASSSRDRAFGGYTF
TGTGCCAGCAGTTCCCGGGACAGGGCGTTCGGCGGCTACACCTTC
>TRBJ2-7|-|-|TRBV28
CASRPPGVIEQYF
TGTGCCAGCAGACCCCCCGGGGTGATCGAGCAGTACTTC
>TRBJ2-3|TRBD2|-|TRBV6-5
CASSTAGTSPDTQYF
TGTGCCAGCAGCACCGCGGGGACTAGCCCAGATACGCAGTATTTT
>TRBJ2-5|TRBD2|-|TRBV7-6
CASSLGGLAGAETQYF
TGTGCCAGCAGCTTAGGGGGACTAGCGGGGGCCGAGACCCAGTACTTC
>TRBJ2-1|TRBD2|-|TRBV27
CASSSIRGDEQFF
TGTGCCAGCAGTTCAATCCGGGGGGATGAGCAGTTCTTC
>TRBJ1-5|-|-|TRBV9
CASSVGGDSNQPQHF
TGTGCCAGCAGCGTAGGAGGGGATAGCAATCAGCCCCAGCATTTT
>TRBJ2-5|-|-|TRBV5-1
CASSRAASAGETQYF
TGCGCCAGCAGCCGAGCGGCGTCGGCGGGGGAGACCCAGTACTTC
>TRBJ2-2|-|-|TRBV6-5
CASSRSLNTGELFF
TGTGCCAGCAGCCGTTCCCTTAACACCGGGGAGCTGTTTTTT
>TRBJ2-2|TRBD1|-|TRBV19
CASSHRLQGANTGELFF
TGTGCCAGTAGTCACCGGCTTCAGGGGGCGAACACCGGGGAGCTGTTTTTT
>TRBJ1-6|-|-|TRBV6-4
CASSDSANSPLHF
TGTGCCAGCAGTGACTCGGCCAATTCACCCCTCCACTTT
>TRBJ1-1|-|-|TRBV19
CASSPDGNTEAFF
TGTGCCAGTAGTCCGGACGGGAACACTGAAGCTTTCTTT
>TRBJ1-1|-|-|TRBV4-1
CASSPGTRNTEAFF
TGCGCCAGCAGCCCCGGGACGAGGAACACTGAAGCTTTCTTT
>TRBJ2-5|-|-|TRBV5-1
CASSLAPAETQYF
TGCGCCAGCAGCTTGGCTCCTGCCGAGACCCAGTACTTC
>TRBJ1-2|-|-|TRBV5-4
CASRGNNYGYTF
TGTGCCAGCAGAGGGAATAACTATGGCTACACCTTC
>TRBJ2-7|-|few|TRBV4-2
CASSQDSSNTYEQYF
TGTGCCAGCAGCCAAGATAGTAGCAACACCTACGAGCAGTACTTC
>TRBJ1-1|-|few|TRBV10-3
CAIGPGPGTEAFF
TGTGCCATCGGGCCGGGTCCGGGGACTGAAGCTTTCTTT
>TRBJ1-2|-|-|TRBV4-1
CASSQGGRGRSNYGYTF
TGCGCCAGCAGCCAAGGTGGTCGGGGGCGTAGTAACTATGGCTACACCTTC